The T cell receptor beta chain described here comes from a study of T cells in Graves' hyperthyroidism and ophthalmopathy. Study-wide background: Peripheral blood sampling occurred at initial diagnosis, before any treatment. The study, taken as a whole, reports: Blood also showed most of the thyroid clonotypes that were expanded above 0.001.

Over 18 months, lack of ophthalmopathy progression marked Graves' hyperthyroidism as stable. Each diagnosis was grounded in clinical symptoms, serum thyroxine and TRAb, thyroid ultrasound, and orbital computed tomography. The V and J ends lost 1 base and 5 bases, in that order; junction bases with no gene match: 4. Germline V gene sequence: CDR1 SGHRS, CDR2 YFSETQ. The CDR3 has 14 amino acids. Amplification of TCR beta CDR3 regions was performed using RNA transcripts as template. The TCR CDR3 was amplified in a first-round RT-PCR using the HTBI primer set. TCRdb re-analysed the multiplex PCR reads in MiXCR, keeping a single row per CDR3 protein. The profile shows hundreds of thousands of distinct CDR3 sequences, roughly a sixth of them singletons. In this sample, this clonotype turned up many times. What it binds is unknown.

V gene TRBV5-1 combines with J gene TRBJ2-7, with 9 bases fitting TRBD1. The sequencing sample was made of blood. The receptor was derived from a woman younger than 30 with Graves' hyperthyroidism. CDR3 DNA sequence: TGCGCCAGCAGCTTGACGGGACAGGGCGACGAGCAGTACTTC. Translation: CASSLTGQGDEQYF. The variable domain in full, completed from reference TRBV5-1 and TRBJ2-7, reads KAGVTQTPRYLIKTRGQQVTLSCSPISGHRSVSWYQQTPGQGLQFLFEYFSETQRNKGNFPGRFSGRQFSNSRSEMNVSTLELGDSALYLCASSLTGQGDEQYFGPGTRLTVT.